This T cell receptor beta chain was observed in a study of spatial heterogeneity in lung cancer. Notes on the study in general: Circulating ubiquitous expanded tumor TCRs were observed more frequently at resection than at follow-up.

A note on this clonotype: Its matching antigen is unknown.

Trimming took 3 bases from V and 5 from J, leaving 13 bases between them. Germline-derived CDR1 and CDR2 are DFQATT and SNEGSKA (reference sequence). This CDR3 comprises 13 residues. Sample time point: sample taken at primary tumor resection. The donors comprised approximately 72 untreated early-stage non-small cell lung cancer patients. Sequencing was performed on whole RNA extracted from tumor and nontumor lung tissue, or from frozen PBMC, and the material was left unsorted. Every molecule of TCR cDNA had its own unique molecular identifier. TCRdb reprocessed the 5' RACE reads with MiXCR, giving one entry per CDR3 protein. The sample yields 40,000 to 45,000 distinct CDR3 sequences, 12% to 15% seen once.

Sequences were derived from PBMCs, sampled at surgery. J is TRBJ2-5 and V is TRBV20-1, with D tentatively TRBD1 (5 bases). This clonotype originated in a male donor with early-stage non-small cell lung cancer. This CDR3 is CSARGPLEETQYF. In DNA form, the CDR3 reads TGCAGTGCTAGGGGGCCACTCGAGGAGACCCAGTACTTC.